This T cell receptor (beta chain) stems from a study of radiotherapy plus CTLA-4 blockade in lung cancer. Clones were sequenced by immunoSEQ multiplex PCR, and TCRdb holds only the in-frame ones, with some missing. The sample records some 94,000 clones, 80% to 85% being singletons. Trimming cost V 0 bases and J 7 bases; bases outside gene matches: 3. Germline V gives CDR1 SGHRS, CDR2 YFSETQ. The CDR3 is 14 amino acids. Patients with chemo-refractory metastatic non-small-cell lung cancer received focal radiation plus CTLA-4 blockade with ipilimumab. This TCR was sampled from a human donor with non-small cell lung cancer that progressed on radiotherapy plus ipilimumab. This chain uses TRBV5-1 with TRBJ1-5, with 8 bases matching TRBD1. The source was peripheral blood, collected from a patient treated with radiotherapy plus ipilimumab. The CDR3 spells CASSLATGEQPQHF. CDR3 bases: TGCGCCAGCAGCTTGGCGACAGGGGAGCAGCCCCAGCATTTT.